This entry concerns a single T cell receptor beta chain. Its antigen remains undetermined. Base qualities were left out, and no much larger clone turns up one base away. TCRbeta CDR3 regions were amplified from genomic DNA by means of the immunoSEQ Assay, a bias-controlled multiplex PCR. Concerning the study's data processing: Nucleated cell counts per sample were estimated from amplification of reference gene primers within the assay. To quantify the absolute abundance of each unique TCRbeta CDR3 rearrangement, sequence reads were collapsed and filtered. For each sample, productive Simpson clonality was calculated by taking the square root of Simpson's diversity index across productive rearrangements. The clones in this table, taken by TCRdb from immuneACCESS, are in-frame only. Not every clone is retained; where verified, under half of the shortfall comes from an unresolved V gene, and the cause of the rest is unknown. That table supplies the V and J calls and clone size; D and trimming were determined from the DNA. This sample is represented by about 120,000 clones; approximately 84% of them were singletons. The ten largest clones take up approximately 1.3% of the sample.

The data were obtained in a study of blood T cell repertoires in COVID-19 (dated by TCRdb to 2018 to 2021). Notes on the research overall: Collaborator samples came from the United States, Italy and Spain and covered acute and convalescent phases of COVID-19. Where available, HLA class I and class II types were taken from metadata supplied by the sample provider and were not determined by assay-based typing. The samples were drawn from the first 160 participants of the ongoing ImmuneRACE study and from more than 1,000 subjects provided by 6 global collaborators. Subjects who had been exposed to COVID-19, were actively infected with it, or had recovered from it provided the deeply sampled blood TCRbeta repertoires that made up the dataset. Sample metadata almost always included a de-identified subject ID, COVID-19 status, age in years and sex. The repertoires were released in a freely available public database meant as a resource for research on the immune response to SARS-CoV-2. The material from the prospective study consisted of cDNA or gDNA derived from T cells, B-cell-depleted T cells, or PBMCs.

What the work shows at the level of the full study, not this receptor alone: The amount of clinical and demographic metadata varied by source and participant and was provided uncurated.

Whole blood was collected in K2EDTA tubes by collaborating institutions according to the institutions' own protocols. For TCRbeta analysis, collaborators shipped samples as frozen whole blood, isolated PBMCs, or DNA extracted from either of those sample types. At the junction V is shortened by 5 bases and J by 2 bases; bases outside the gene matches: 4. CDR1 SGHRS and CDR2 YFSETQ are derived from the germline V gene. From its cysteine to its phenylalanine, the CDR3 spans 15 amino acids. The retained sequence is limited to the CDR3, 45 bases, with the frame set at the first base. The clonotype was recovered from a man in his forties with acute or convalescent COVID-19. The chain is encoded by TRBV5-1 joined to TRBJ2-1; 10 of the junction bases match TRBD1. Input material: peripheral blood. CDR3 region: CASRSGTGAYNEQFF. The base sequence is TGCGCCAGCAGGTCCGGGACAGGGGCCTACAATGAGCAGTTCTTC.